This TCR beta chain was obtained from a study of cytomegalovirus exposure and HLA in healthy donors. The germline V gene has CDR1 MNHNS and CDR2 SASEGT. The CDR3 is 15 residues long. Deletions cut 1 base from V and 6 bases from J, with 15 bases between. Use of 60 Vbeta and 13 Jbeta primers characterized the PCR. The repertoire was sequenced with immunoSEQ multiplex PCR; TCRdb's copy has only in-frame clones and lacks some. There are 150,000 to 200,000 clones in the sample; around 77% occur only once, and approximately 1% lies in the top ten. The chain has TRBV6-1 and TRBJ1-2; D is undetermined. Sequenced: PBMCs. This TCR was sampled from a woman in her forties in good health and CMV-seronegative. CDR3 residues: CASSEGPGIEDGYTF. The CDR3 DNA is TGTGCCAGCAGTGAAGGCCCTGGCATTGAGGATGGCTACACCTTC.